This TCR beta chain was observed in a study of technical replicates of blood from a handful of donors. Assay used: immunoSEQ multiplex PCR; TCRdb lists only in-frame clones, some missing. This sample has 60,000 to 65,000 clones, with approximately 83% found just once. Germline CDR1 SQVTM, CDR2 ANQGSEA. Between the trimmed V and J ends, which lost 6 bases and 5 bases, there was a span of 14 bases. There are 13 residues in the CDR3. The V call is TRBV29-1, the J call TRBJ1-5; possible D gene TRBD1, 6 bases. The specimen was PBMCs. The origin of this receptor is a human donor in good health. Some clones in this sample may be carry-over from other donors' samples. The CDR3 DNA sequence: TGCAGCGTGGTTACAGGGTTTGATCAGCCCCAGCATTTT. Translated: CSVVTGFDQPQHF.